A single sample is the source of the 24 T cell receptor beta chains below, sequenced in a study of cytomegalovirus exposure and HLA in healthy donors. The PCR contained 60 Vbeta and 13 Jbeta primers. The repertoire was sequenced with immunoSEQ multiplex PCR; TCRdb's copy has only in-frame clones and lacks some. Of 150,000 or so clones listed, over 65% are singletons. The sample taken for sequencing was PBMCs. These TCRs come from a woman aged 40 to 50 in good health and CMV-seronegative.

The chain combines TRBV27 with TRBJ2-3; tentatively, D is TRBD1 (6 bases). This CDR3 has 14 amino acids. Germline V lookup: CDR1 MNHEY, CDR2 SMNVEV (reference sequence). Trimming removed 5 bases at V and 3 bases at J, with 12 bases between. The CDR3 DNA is TGTGCCAGCAGTCTCCTGGACAGTACAGATACGCAGTATTTT. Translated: CASSLLDSTDTQYF.

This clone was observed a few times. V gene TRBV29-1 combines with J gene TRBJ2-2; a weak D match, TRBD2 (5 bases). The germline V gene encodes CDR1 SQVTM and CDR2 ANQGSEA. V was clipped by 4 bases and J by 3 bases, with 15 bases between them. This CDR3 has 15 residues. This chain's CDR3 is CSVGTVSSDTGELFF. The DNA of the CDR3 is TGCAGCGTTGGGACTGTCAGTAGCGACACCGGGGAGCTGTTTTTT.

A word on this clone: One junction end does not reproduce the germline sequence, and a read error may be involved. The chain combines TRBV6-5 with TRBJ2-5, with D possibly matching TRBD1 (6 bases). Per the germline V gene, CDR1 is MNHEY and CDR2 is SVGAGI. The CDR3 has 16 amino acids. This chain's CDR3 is CASSYSSRGFQKTQYF. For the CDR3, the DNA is TGTGCCAGCAGTTACTCCAGCAGGGGATTCCAAAAGACCCAGTACTTC.

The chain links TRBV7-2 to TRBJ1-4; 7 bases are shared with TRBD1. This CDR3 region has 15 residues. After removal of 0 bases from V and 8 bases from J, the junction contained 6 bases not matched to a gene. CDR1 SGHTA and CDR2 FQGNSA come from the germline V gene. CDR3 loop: CASSLATGSREKLFF. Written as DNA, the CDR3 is TGTGCCAGCAGCTTAGCGACAGGGTCAAGGGAAAAACTGTTTTTT.

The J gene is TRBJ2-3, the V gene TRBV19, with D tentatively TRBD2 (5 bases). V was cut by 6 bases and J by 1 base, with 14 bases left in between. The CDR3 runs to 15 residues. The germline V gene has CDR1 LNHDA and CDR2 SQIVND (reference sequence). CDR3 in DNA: TGTGCCAGTAGGCTAGCCGGGATTGGCACAGATACGCAGTATTTT. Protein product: CASRLAGIGTDTQYF.

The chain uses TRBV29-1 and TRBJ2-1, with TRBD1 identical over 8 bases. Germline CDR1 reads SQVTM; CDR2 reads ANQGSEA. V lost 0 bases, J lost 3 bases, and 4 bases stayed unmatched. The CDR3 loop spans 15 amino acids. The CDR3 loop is CSVEDRGQGYNEQFF. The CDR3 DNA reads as TGCAGCGTTGAAGATCGTGGACAGGGCTACAATGAGCAGTTCTTC.

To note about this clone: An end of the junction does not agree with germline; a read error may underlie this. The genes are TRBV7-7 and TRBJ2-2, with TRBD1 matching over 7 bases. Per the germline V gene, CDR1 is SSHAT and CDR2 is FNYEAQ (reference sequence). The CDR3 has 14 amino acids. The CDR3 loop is CASSWDRNTGELFF. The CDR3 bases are TGTGCTAGCAGCTGGGACAGGAACACCGGGGAGCTGTTTTTT.

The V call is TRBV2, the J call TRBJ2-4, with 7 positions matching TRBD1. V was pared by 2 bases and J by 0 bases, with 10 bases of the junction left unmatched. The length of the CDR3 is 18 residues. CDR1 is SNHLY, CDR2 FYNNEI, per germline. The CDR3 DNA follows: TGTGCCAGCAGTGAATGGTCGGGAAGGGGGCTAGCCAAAAACATTCAGTACTTC. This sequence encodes CASSEWSGRGLAKNIQYF.

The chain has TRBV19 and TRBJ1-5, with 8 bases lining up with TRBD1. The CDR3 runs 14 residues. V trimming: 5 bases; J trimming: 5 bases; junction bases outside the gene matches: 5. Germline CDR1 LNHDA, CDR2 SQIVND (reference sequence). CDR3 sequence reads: CASSFRGQYQPQHF. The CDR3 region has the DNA TGTGCCAGTAGTTTCAGGGGGCAGTATCAGCCCCAGCATTTT.

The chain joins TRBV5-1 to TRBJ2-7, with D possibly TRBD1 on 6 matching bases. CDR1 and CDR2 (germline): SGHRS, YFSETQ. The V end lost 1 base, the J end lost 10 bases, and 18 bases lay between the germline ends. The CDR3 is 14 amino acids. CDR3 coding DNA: TGCGCCAGCAGCTTGAGCGGTGGCCAAGGGGGACAGTACTTC. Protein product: CASSLSGGQGGQYF.

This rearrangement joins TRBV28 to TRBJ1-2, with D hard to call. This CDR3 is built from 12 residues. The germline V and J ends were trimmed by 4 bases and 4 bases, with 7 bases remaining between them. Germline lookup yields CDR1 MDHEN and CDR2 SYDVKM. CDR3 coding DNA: TGTGCCAGCAGTTCGACAATCTATGGCTACACCTTC. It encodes CASSSTIYGYTF.

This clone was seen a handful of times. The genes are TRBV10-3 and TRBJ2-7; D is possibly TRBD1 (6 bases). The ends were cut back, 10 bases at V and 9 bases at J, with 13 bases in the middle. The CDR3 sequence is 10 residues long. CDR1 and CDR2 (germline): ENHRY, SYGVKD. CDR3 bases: TGTGCCAAAATCGACAGGACGCAGTACTTC. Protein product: CAKIDRTQYF.

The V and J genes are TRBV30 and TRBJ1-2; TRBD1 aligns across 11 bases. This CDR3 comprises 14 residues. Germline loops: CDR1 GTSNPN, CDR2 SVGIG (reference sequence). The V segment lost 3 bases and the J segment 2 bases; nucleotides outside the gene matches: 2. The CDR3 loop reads CAWRGTGGNYGYTF. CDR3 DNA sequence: TGTGCCTGGAGAGGGACAGGGGGAAACTATGGCTACACCTTC. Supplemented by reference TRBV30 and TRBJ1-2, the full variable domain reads SQTIHQWPATLVQPVGSPLSLECTVEGTSNPNLYWYRQAAGRGLQLLFYSVGIGQISSEVPQNLSASRPQDRQFILSSKKLLLSDSGFYLCAWRGTGGNYGYTFGSGTRLTVV.

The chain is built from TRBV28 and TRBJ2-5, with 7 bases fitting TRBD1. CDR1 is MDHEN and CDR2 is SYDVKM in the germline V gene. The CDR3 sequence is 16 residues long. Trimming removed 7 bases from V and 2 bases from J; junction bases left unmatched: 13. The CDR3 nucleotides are TGTGCCAGCACCCCGGGGCATGGGACAGAACAAGAGACCCAGTACTTC. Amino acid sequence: CASTPGHGTEQETQYF.

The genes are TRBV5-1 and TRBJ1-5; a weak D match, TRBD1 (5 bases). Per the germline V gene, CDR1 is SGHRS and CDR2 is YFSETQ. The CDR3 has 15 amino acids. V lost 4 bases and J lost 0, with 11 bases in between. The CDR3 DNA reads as TGCGCCAGCAGCATCGACAGTTTTAGCAATCAGCCCCAGCATTTT. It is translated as CASSIDSFSNQPQHF.

The CDR3 region is CASSPGGRVGTYEQYF. CDR3 nucleotide sequence: TGCGCCAGCAGCCCCGGAGGAAGGGTAGGGACCTACGAGCAGTACTTC. This chain links TRBV5-1 with TRBJ2-7; D is perhaps TRBD2 (5 bases). Germline assignment: CDR1 SGHRS and CDR2 YFSETQ. This CDR3 is 16 amino acids long. V was cut by 4 bases and J by 2 bases, with 19 bases left in between.

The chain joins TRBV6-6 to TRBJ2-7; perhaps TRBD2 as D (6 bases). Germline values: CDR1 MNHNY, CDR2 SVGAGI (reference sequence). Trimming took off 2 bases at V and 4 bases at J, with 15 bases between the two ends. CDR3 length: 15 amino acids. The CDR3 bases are TGTGCCAGCAGTTACGGTTCCTCAGGGAGGTACGAGCAGTACTTC. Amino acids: CASSYGSSGRYEQYF.

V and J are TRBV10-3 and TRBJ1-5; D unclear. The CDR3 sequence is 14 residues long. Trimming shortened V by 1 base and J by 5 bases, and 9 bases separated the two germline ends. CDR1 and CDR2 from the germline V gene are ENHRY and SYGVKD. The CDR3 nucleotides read TGTGCCATCAGTGAGTGGGCAGACGATCAGCCCCAGCATTTT. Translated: CAISEWADDQPQHF.

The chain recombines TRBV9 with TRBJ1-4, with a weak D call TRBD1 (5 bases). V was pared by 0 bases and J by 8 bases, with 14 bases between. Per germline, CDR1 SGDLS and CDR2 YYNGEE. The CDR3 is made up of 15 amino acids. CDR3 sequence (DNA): TGTGCCAGCAGCGTAGACCAGCGGGGGATGGAAAAACTGTTTTTT. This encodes CASSVDQRGMEKLFF.

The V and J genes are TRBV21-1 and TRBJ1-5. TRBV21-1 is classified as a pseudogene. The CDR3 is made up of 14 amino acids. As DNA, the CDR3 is TGTGCCAGCAGCAAAGGTCGGGGCAATCAGCCCCAGCATTTT. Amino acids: CASSKGRGNQPQHF.

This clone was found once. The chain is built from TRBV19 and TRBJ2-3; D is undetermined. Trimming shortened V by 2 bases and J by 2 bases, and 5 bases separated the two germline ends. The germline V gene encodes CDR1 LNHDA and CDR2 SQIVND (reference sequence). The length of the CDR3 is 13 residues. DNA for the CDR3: TGTGCCAGTAGTATACAGGTCACAGATACGCAGTATTTT. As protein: CASSIQVTDTQYF.

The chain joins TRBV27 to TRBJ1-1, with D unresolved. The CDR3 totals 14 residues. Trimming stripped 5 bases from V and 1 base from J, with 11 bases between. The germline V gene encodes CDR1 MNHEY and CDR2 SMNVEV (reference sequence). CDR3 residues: CASSALLGNTEAFF. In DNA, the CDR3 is TGTGCCAGCAGTGCCCTACTTGGGAACACTGAAGCTTTCTTT.

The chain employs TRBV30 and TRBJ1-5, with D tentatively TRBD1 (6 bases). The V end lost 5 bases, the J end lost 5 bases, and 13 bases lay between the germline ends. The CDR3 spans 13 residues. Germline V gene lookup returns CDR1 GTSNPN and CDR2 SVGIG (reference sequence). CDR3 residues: CAWSTGPYQPQHF. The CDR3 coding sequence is TGTGCCTGGTCAACAGGGCCCTATCAGCCCCAGCATTTT.

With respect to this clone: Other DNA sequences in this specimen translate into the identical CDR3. CDR3 sequence reads: CASSIPGTGYGYTF. The CDR3 bases are TGTGCCAGTAGTATTCCCGGGACAGGCTATGGCTACACCTTC. The chain has TRBV19 and TRBJ1-2; TRBD1 matches at 8 bases. Per germline, CDR1 LNHDA and CDR2 SQIVND (reference sequence). V was clipped by 3 bases and J by 4 bases; unmatched bases: 4. The CDR3 is 14 amino acids.